This T cell receptor beta chain was sequenced during a study of T cells after yellow fever vaccination. Study outcomes and limitations: Sorted repertoires could include abundant contaminating clonotypes from bulk cells.

A 5'RACE template-switching step, the method used to make TCR cDNA, added a universal primer site and UMIs. TCRdb re-called the 5' RACE reads through MiXCR, storing one row per CDR3 protein. The table has some 600,000 distinct CDR3 sequences, approximately 16% seen once; the top ten hold 17%. As concerns this clonotype: The antigen is unknown.

Specimen: PBMCs, collected 5 to 6 days after the first yellow fever vaccination. The sequence was obtained from a man between 18 and 35 years old who received the YFV17D yellow fever vaccine.

The CDR3 region has the DNA TGTGCCAGCAGTTACGCCCCTTCAGGGAATGGCTACACCTTC. Residues: CASSYAPSGNGYTF. The chain combines TRBV6-5 with TRBJ1-2; D perhaps matches TRBD1 (5 bases). Germline CDR1 MNHEY, CDR2 SVGAGI. The CDR3 has 14 residues. V dropped 2 bases and J dropped 6 bases, with 13 bases sitting between them.